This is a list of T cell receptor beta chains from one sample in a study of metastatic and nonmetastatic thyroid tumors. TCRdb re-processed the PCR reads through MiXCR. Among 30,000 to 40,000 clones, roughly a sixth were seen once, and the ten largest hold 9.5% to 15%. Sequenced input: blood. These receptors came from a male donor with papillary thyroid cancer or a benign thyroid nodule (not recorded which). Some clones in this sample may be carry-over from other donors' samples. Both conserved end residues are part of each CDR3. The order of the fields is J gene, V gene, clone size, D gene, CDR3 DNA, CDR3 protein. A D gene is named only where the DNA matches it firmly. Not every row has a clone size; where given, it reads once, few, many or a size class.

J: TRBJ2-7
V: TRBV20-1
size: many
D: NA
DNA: TGCAGTGCTAGCGATCCCGGGGATACCCTCTCCTACGAGCAGTACTTC
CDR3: CSASDPGDTLSYEQYF

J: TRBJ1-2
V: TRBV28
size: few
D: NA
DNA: TGTGCCAGCAGTTTCGCGAGAAACTATGGCTACACCTTC
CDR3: CASSFARNYGYTF

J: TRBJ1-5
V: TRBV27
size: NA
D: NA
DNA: TGTGCCAGCCTACCGACACCTTTTAGCAATCAGCCCCAGCATTTT
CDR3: CASLPTPFSNQPQHF

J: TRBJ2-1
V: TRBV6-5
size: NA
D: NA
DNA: TGTGCCAGCAGTTACTCTGGGGGCGTCTACAATGAGCAGTTCTTC
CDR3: CASSYSGGVYNEQFF

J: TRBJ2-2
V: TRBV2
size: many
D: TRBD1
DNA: TGTGCCAGCAGTACGGGACAGGGGACCGGGGAGCTGTTTTTT
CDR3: CASSTGQGTGELFF

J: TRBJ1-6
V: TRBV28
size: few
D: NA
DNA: TGTGCCAGCAGTTTATTATCCGGGGGCCAATATAATTCACCCCTCCACTTT
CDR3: CASSLLSGGQYNSPLHF

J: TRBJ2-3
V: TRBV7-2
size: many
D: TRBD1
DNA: TGTGCCAGCAGCCCGCGCCTCCGGGACAGATCCACAGATACGCAGTATTTT
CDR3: CASSPRLRDRSTDTQYF

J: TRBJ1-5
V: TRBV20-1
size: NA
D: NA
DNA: TGCAGTGCTATTGCCCCAGGGATATCCTCAAGGAATCAGCCCCAGCACTTT
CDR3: CSAIAPGISSRNQPQHF

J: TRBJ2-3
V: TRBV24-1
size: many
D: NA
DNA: TGTGCCACCAGTGATTTACCCCCGCGGGGAGATACGCAGTATTTT
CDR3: CATSDLPPRGDTQYF

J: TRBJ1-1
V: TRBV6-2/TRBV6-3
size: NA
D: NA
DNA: TGTGCCAGCATCCGGGGCACTGAAGCTTTCTTT
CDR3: CASIRGTEAFF

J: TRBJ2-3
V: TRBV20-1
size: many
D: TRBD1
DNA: TGCAGTGCTACGGGACAGAGAAGCACAGATACGCAGTATTTT
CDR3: CSATGQRSTDTQYF

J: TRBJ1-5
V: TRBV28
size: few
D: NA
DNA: TGTGCCAGCAGTTTAGACCGGAATCACCAGCATTTT
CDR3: CASSLDRNHQHF

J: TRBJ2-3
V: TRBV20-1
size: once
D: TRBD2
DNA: TGCAGTGCATATTCTAGCGGGGAGAGCACAGATACTCAGTATTTT
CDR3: CSAYSSGESTDTQYF

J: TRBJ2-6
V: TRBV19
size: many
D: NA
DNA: TGTGCCACACGTACAGACTCTGGGGCCAACGTCCTGACTTTC
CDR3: CATRTDSGANVLTF

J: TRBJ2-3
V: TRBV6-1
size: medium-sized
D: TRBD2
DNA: TGTGCCAGCAGTGGAGAGCGGGAGCATGTCACAGATACGCAGTATTTT
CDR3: CASSGEREHVTDTQYF

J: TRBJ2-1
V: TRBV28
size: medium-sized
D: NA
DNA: TGTGCCAGCAGTTACGAAGACTCCCAGCCCTACAATGAGCAGTTCTTC
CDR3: CASSYEDSQPYNEQFF

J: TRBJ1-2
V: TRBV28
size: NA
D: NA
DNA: TGTGCCAGCAGTCTCCAAGTGAGGGGCGGATATGGCTACACCTTC
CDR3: CASSLQVRGGYGYTF

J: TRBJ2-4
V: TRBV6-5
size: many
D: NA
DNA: TGTGCCAGCAGTTACGGGGGGGCCAAAAACATTCAGTACTTC
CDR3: CASSYGGAKNIQYF

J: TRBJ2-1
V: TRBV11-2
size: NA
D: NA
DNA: TGTGCCAGCAGCTTAGGTATTTCGTCTTACAATGAGCAGTTCTTC
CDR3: CASSLGISSYNEQFF

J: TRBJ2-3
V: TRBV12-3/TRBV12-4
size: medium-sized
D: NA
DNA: TGTGCCAGCAGCGGGACCACAGATACGCAGTATTTT
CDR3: CASSGTTDTQYF

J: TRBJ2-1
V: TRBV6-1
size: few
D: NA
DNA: TGTGCCAGCAGTGAACGGCGGGTCTACCCCAATGAGCAGTTCTTC
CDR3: CASSERRVYPNEQFF

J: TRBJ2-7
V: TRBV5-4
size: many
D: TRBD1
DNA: TGTGCCAGCAGCTCCCGGGACAGGGGTTACGAGCAGTACTTC
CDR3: CASSSRDRGYEQYF

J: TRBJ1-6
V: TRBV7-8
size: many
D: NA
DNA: TGTGCCAGCAGCGCGGGGTTGTCACCCCTCCACTTT
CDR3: CASSAGLSPLHF

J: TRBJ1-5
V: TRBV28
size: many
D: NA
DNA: TGTGCCAGCAGTCCTATGTATGGTAGCAATCAGCCCCAGCATTTT
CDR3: CASSPMYGSNQPQHF

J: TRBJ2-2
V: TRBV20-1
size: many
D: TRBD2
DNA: TGCAGTGCTAGTCCGGGACTAGCGGGAGAATGGGCCGGGGAGCTGTTTTTT
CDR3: CSASPGLAGEWAGELFF

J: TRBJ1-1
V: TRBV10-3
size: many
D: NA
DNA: TGTGCCATCAGTGAGTCCAGTGCTGTTGGGTCTTTCTTT
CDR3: CAISESSAVGSFF

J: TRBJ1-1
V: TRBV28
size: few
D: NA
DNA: TGTGCCAGCGGGCTTTGGTGGACTGAAACTTTCTTT
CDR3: CASGLWWTETFF

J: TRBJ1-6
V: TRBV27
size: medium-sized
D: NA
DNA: TGTGCCAGCAGGCGGGGGCCCGGGGATTCACCCCTCCACTTT
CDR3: CASRRGPGDSPLHF

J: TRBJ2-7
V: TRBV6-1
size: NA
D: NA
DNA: TGTGCCAGCAGTGAAGAGATCGTACCAGGCGAGCAGTACTTC
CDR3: CASSEEIVPGEQYF

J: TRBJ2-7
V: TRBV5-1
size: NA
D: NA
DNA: TGCGCCAGCAGCTTCGCAGGGGCCTACGAGCAGTACTTC
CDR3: CASSFAGAYEQYF

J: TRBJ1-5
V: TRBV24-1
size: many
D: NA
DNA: TGTGCCACCAGTCCCGGGGGGCCAAGCAATCAGCCCCAGCATTTT
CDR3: CATSPGGPSNQPQHF

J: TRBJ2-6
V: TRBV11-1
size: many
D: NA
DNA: TGTGCCAGCAGCTTGCAGGAGGTTGAAGGGGCCAACGTCCTGACTTTC
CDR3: CASSLQEVEGANVLTF

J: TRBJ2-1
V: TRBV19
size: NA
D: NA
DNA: TGTGCCAGTAGTCAGGGCCCCCCCTTGGATCCTTTCTTC
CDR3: CASSQGPPLDPFF

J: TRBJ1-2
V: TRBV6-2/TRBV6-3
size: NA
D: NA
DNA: TGTGCCAGCAGTTACAATGCCGGCTTGGGTCTGGCCTATGGCTACACCTTC
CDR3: CASSYNAGLGLAYGYTF

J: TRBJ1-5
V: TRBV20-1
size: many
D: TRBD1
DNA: TGCAGTGCTCCTCAGAGGACCGGGACAGGGGATCAGCCCCAGCATTTT
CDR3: CSAPQRTGTGDQPQHF

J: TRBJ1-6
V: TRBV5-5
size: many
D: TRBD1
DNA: TGTGCCAGCAGCTTAACCCTTGACAGGGGGATTTCACCCCTCCACTTT
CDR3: CASSLTLDRGISPLHF

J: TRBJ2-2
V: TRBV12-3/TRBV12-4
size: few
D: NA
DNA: TGTGCCACCAGGCCCGATATCACCGGGGAGCTGTTTTTT
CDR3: CATRPDITGELFF

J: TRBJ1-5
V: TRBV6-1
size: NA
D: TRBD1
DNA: TGTGCCAGCATTGAATTTGGACAGGGGGGAGTTAGCAATCAGCCCCAGCATTTT
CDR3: CASIEFGQGGVSNQPQHF

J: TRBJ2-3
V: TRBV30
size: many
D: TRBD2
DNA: TGTGCCTGGACCGGGGGGGATACGCAGTATTTT
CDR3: CAWTGGDTQYF

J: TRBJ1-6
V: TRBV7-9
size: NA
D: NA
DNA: TGTGCCAGCAGCGAGAACAGGTGGCCGGGTTCACCCCTCTACTTT
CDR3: CASSENRWPGSPLYF

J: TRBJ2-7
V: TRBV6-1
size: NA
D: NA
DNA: TGTGCCAGCAGGGGTGAATGGGACGAGCAGTACTTC
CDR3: CASRGEWDEQYF

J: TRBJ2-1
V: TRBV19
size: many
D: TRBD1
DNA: TGTGCCAGTAGTATAAGGGGGCGGAACAATGAGCAGTTCTTC
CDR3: CASSIRGRNNEQFF

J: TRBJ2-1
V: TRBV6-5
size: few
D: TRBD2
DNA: TGTGCCAGCAGTTACTCTGGGACTAGCGGGGGTTCCTACAATGAGCAGTTCTTC
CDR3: CASSYSGTSGGSYNEQFF

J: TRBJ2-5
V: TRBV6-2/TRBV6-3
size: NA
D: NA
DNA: TGTGCCAGCAGTTATGGACAGGGAGGGGAGACCCAGTACTTC
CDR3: CASSYGQGGETQYF

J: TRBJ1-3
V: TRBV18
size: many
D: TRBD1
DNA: TGTGCCAGCTCGGACAGGGGATTGGACACCATATATTTT
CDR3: CASSDRGLDTIYF

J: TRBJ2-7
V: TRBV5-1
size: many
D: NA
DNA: TGCGCCAGCGGCTTGGACTGGGGGTCCTACGAGCAGTACTTC
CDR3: CASGLDWGSYEQYF